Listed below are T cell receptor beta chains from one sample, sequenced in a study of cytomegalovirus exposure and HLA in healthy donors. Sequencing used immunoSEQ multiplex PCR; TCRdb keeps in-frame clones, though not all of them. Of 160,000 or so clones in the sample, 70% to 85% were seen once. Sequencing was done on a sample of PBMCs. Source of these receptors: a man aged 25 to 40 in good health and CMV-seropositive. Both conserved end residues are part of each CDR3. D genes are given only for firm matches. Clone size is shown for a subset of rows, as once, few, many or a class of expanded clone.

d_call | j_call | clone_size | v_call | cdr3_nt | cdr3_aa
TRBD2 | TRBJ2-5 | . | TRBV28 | TGTGCCAGCAGTGCTAGCGGGAGCCAAGAGACCCAGTACTTC | CASSASGSQETQYF
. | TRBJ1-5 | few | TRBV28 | TGTGCCAGCAGTTTTCGTCGACAAATAGGACAGTATAGCAATCAGCCCCAGCATTTT | CASSFRRQIGQYSNQPQHF
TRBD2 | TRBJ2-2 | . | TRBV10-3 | TGTGCCATCAGTATCGGCGGGGGAACCGGGGAGCTGTTTTTT | CAISIGGGTGELFF
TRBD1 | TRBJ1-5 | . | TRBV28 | TGTGCCAGCAGTTTACCGGGACAGGGGAGAGGGTCCCAGCATTTT | CASSLPGQGRGSQHF
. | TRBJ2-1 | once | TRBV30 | TGTGCCTGGATGAGGGCAGGGGCGCACTACAATGAGCAGTTCTTC | CAWMRAGAHYNEQFF
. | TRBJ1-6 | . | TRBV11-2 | TGTGCCAGCAGCGAAAACAGGGAAAATAATTCACCCCTCCACTTT | CASSENRENNSPLHF
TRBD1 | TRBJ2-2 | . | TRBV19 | TGTGCCAGTAGGCTAGCCCATTTCGGGACAGGTTCCCCCGGGGAGCTGTTTTTT | CASRLAHFGTGSPGELFF
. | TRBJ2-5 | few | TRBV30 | TGTGCCTGGAGCCTCCAGGGGATAGAAGAGACCCAGTACTTC | CAWSLQGIEETQYF
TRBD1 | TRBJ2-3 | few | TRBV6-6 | TGTGCCAGCGGACAGGGGGATTATACGCAGTATTTT | CASGQGDYTQYF
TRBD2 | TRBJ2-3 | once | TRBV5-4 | TGTGCCAGCAGCTCCACTAGCGGAAGCACAGATACGCAGTATTTT | CASSSTSGSTDTQYF
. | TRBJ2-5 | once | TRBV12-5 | TGTGCTAGTTCCCCGGGGTCAGAGACCCAGTACTTC | CASSPGSETQYF
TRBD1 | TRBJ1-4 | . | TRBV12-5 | TGTGCTAGTGGCAAAAACAGGGGGGGAAAACTGTTTTTT | CASGKNRGGKLFF